The 28 T cell receptor beta chains presented below share a single source sample, sequenced in a study of blood T cell repertoires in COVID-19. TCRdb's table, derived via immunoSEQ multiplex PCR, lists solely in-frame clones and lacks some. The table includes roughly 83,000 clones, about 84% detected once. The material sequenced was peripheral blood. Receptor source: a man in his fifties or sixties with active COVID-19.

The J gene is TRBJ2-3, the V gene TRBV29-1, with a tentative D call TRBD2 (6 bases). Germline V CDR1 and CDR2: SQVTM, ANQGSEA. This CDR3 region has 15 residues. The V gene lost 1 base and the J gene lost 1 base, with 12 bases spanning the gap. CDR3 nucleotide sequence: TGCAGCGTTGAAGCGTATCGCGGGGGCACAGATACGCAGTATTTT. Protein: CSVEAYRGGTDTQYF.

V is TRBV28 and J is TRBJ1-1; tentatively, D is TRBD1 (5 bases). CDR3 length equals 12 residues. Trimming cost V 3 bases and J 7 bases, with 9 bases left between them. CDR1 is MDHEN, CDR2 SYDVKM, per germline. CDR3 DNA: TGTGCCAGCAGTTTTCAGGGAGGTGAAGCTTTCTTT. Its translation is CASSFQGGEAFF.

The chain has TRBV6-5 and TRBJ2-2; D is unclear. CDR1 is MNHEY, CDR2 SVGAGI, per germline. The length of the CDR3 is 12 residues. V lost 6 bases and J lost 5, with 7 bases in between. The CDR3 sequence is CASRRGTGELFF. CDR3 DNA sequence: TGTGCCAGCAGGAGAGGAACCGGGGAGCTGTTTTTT.

The chain joins TRBV28 to TRBJ2-7, with 7 bases identical to TRBD1. The V gene's germline CDR1 is MDHEN and CDR2 SYDVKM. The CDR3 has 13 amino acids. J was trimmed by 3 bases and V by 6 bases; bases with no gene match: 5. The CDR3 nucleotides are TGTGCCAGCAGGGAGACAGGGAACTACGAGCAGTACTTC. Its protein is CASRETGNYEQYF. Using reference TRBV28 and TRBJ2-7 for the parts outside the CDR3, the full variable domain is DVKVTQSSRYLVKRTGEKVFLECVQDMDHENMFWYRQDPGLGLRLIYFSYDVKMKEKGDIPEGYSVSREKKERFSLILESASTNQTSMYLCASRETGNYEQYFGPGTRLTVT.

The chain uses TRBV6-2 or TRBV6-3 and TRBJ2-1, with a possible D match to TRBD1 (6 bases). This CDR3 region has 14 residues. With 3 bases removed from V and 9 bases from J, the gap between germline ends came to 15 bases. Germline V gives CDR1 MNHEY, CDR2 SVGEGT. CDR3 sequence: CASSYFAQGREQFF. For the CDR3, the DNA is TGTGCCAGCAGTTATTTCGCGCAGGGGCGTGAGCAGTTCTTC.

To note about this clone: Relative to the germline gene, one junction end is altered; a read error may explain this. The chain has TRBV7-9 and TRBJ1-1; 11 bases fit TRBD1. CDR1 SEHNR and CDR2 FQNEAQ come from the germline V gene (reference sequence). This CDR3 region has 15 residues. For the CDR3, the DNA is TGTGCCAGCCTGAGGACAGGGGGCGCGGGGACTGAAACTTTCTTT. This translates into CASLRTGGAGTETFF. The variable domain in full, with the rest retrieved from reference TRBV7-9 and TRBJ1-1, is DTGVSQNPRHKITKRGQNVTFRCDPISEHNRLYWYRQTLGQGPEFLTYFQNEAQLEKSRLLSDRFSAERPKGSFSTLEIQRTEQGDSAMYLCASLRTGGAGTETFFGQGTRLTVV.

V and J are TRBV6-4 and TRBJ1-2, with a tentative D call TRBD1 (5 bases). Germline-derived CDR1 and CDR2 are MRHNA and SNTAGT. Between the trimmed V and J ends, which lost 1 base and 4 bases, there was a span of 13 bases. This CDR3 is 15 amino acids long. CDR3 loop: CASSDWVRVLYGYTF. As DNA, the CDR3 is TGTGCCAGCAGTGACTGGGTCAGGGTCCTCTATGGCTACACCTTC.

This chain connects TRBV6-5 to TRBJ2-7, with D possibly TRBD1 on 5 matching bases. CDR1 and CDR2 from the germline V gene are MNHEY and SVGAGI. The CDR3 extends over 15 amino acids. The ends were cut back, 8 bases at V and 2 bases at J, with 19 bases in the middle. The CDR3 spells CASYIGVGPTYEQYF. The DNA of the CDR3 is TGTGCCAGCTACATAGGGGTAGGGCCGACCTACGAGCAGTACTTC.

This sequence joins TRBV24-1 and TRBJ2-1; TRBD2 agrees at 14 bases. CDR3 length: 17 residues. Germline assignment: CDR1 KGHDR and CDR2 SFDVKD. V was pared by 5 bases and J by 4 bases, with 6 bases of the junction left unmatched. The CDR3: CATSVNRLAGGYNEQFF. Written as DNA, the CDR3 is TGTGCCACCAGTGTTAACAGACTAGCGGGAGGGTACAATGAGCAGTTCTTC.

This chain links TRBV30 with TRBJ1-5, with D perhaps TRBD1 (5 bases). Germline CDR1 and CDR2: GTSNPN and SVGIG (reference sequence). CDR3 length equals 17 residues. The V gene lost 0 bases and the J gene lost 0 bases, with 15 bases spanning the gap. The CDR3 DNA is TGTGCCTGGAGTGTATCCTCAGGGATGCGTAGCAATCAGCCCCAGCATTTT. Protein sequence: CAWSVSSGMRSNQPQHF.

Only a few counts were recorded for this clone. The J gene is TRBJ1-6, the V gene TRBV19; D unclear. CDR1 is LNHDA, CDR2 SQIVND, per germline (reference sequence). V was trimmed by 5 bases and J by 0 bases, leaving 8 bases between them. The CDR3 contains 15 residues. The CDR3 region is CASSELSSYNSPLHF. The CDR3 DNA follows: TGTGCCAGTAGTGAACTGAGCTCCTATAATTCACCCCTCCACTTT.

The J gene is TRBJ1-2, the V gene TRBV7-2; TRBD1 aligns across 9 bases. Germline V lookup: CDR1 SGHTA, CDR2 FQGNSA. The J segment lost 3 bases and the V segment lost 4 bases, leaving 6 bases of the junction unmatched. The CDR3 is 15 residues long. The CDR3 region is CASSYRQGGDYGYTF. The CDR3, as DNA: TGTGCCAGCAGCTACCGACAGGGGGGGGACTATGGCTACACCTTC.

The V call is TRBV5-1, the J call TRBJ2-3; TRBD1 matches 11 bases. The CDR3 sequence is 17 residues long. V dropped 2 bases and J dropped 6; count of bases not matched to a gene: 11. Germline V lookup: CDR1 SGHRS, CDR2 YFSETQ. The CDR3 DNA reads as TGCGCCAGCAGCTTCTCTTGGGACAGGGGGAGGTCGGATACGCAGTATTTT. This encodes CASSFSWDRGRSDTQYF.

The V and J genes are TRBV28 and TRBJ2-5, with 8 bases aligning to TRBD2. The junction had 14 bases not matched to a gene; V was cut back by 7 bases and J by 4 bases. The length of the CDR3 is 16 residues. CDR1 and CDR2 from the germline V gene are MDHEN and SYDVKM. The CDR3 DNA reads as TGTGCCAGCACCACCCGGATGCGAGCGGGAGTAGAGACCCAGTACTTC. It translates to CASTTRMRAGVETQYF.

This clone was seen only once. The chain combines TRBV6-6 with TRBJ1-1; D is ambiguous. Trimming removed 5 bases at V and 4 bases at J, with 23 bases between. The germline V gene has CDR1 MNHNY and CDR2 SVGAGI (reference sequence). This CDR3 has 17 residues. The DNA for the CDR3 is TGTGCCAGCAGTCCCCCCACAGTCTCCTATAGTAGCACTGAAGCTTTCTTT. Residues: CASSPPTVSYSSTEAFF.

This clone has a single count. The CDR3 coding sequence is TGTGCCAGCAGTTATATACATTTAAAAGAGACCCAGTACTTC. Its translation is CASSYIHLKETQYF. The chain couples TRBV28 to TRBJ2-5; no clear D gene. This CDR3 spans 14 amino acids. V was trimmed by 4 bases and J by 3 bases, leaving 12 bases between them. The germline V gene has CDR1 MDHEN and CDR2 SYDVKM.

The gene calls are TRBV19 and TRBJ2-2; maybe TRBD1 (6 bases). Germline V gene lookup returns CDR1 LNHDA and CDR2 SQIVND (reference sequence). The V end was cut by 6 bases, the J end by 5 bases, with 19 bases between. The CDR3 is made up of 16 amino acids. DNA for the CDR3: TGTGCCAGTAGGCCTCGGGACAATGAGAAAACCGGGGAGCTGTTTTTT. Its protein product is CASRPRDNEKTGELFF.

The DNA of the CDR3 is TGTGCCAGCAGACTTACAGCTAACTATGGCTACACCTTC. Residues: CASRLTANYGYTF. This chain links TRBV4-2 with TRBJ1-2; D is unresolved. The germline V gene has CDR1 LGHNA and CDR2 YNFKEQ. This CDR3 is 13 amino acids long. Trimming removed 6 bases at V and 0 bases at J, with 8 bases between.

The chain is built from TRBV28 and TRBJ1-2, with D uncertain. V lost 5 bases to trimming and J lost 5 bases, with 9 bases between them. Germline V CDR1 and CDR2: MDHEN, SYDVKM. This CDR3 contains 12 residues. CDR3 in DNA: TGTGCCAGCAGTCCCTCCTCGTATGGCTACACCTTC. Translating gives CASSPSSYGYTF.

The chain recombines TRBV7-2 with TRBJ2-7; D may be TRBD2 (7 bases). This CDR3 has 15 amino acids. The germline V gene has CDR1 SGHTA and CDR2 FQGNSA. The ends were cut back, 1 base at V and 1 base at J, with 11 bases in the middle. CDR3 amino acids: CASSLEGGLSYEQYF. CDR3 bases: TGTGCCAGCAGCTTAGAGGGGGGGTTATCCTACGAGCAGTACTTC.

The sample holds a few counts of this clone. J is TRBJ2-7 and V is TRBV4-1; 14 positions agree with TRBD2. The CDR3 is 18 amino acids. The V segment lost 1 base and the J segment 2 bases; nucleotides outside the gene matches: 7. Germline V gives CDR1 MGHRA, CDR2 YSYEKL. The CDR3 here is CASSQGRLAGGKTYEQYF. The CDR3 DNA is TGCGCCAGCAGCCAAGGACGACTAGCGGGGGGGAAAACCTACGAGCAGTACTTC.

The V and J genes are TRBV12-5 and TRBJ2-3, with D possibly TRBD1 on 6 matching bases. Trimming shortened V by 1 base and J by 10 bases, and 9 bases separated the two germline ends. Germline loops: CDR1 LGHNT, CDR2 FRNRAP. The CDR3 has 12 residues. CDR3 loop: CASGLGQVAQYF. DNA for the CDR3: TGTGCTAGTGGTTTGGGACAGGTCGCGCAGTATTTT.

CDR3 coding DNA: TGTGCCAGCAGCTCGGGACAGATGAACACTGAAGCTTTCTTT. It is translated as CASSSGQMNTEAFF. V is TRBV7-2 and J is TRBJ1-1; TRBD1 agrees at 7 bases. The V gene end was trimmed by 4 bases and the J gene end by 0 bases; junction bases not matched to a gene: 2. The CDR3 length is 14 residues. Germline assignment: CDR1 SGHTA and CDR2 FQGNSA.

The V gene is TRBV15, the J gene TRBJ2-2; D is unclear. Germline values: CDR1 LNHNV, CDR2 YYDKDF (reference sequence). The CDR3 covers 14 residues. Trimming stripped 1 base from V and 1 base from J, with 4 bases between. The CDR3 DNA reads as TGTGCCACCAGCAGAGGAGGGAACACCGGGGAGCTGTTTTTT. It codes for CATSRGGNTGELFF.

The chain carries TRBV28 and TRBJ2-1; tentative D call: TRBD1 (5 bases). From germline, CDR1 is MDHEN and CDR2 SYDVKM. The V end was cut by 2 bases, the J end by 4 bases, with 12 bases between. The CDR3 consists of 15 residues. Here the CDR3 reads CASSLRRVPYNEQFF. The CDR3 coding sequence is TGTGCCAGCAGTTTACGCAGGGTCCCTTACAATGAGCAGTTCTTC.

The chain couples TRBV5-4 to TRBJ1-2; 7 nucleotides align to TRBD1. There are 14 residues in the CDR3. V was clipped by 3 bases and J by 8 bases; unmatched bases: 10. Germline V gene sequence: CDR1 SGHNT, CDR2 YYREEE (reference sequence). CDR3 DNA: TGTGCCAGCAGCTCAGGGACAGAGGCCATCGGCTACACCTTC. Translating gives CASSSGTEAIGYTF. Full variable domain (outside the CDR3, taken from reference TRBV5-4 and TRBJ1-2): ETGVTQSPTHLIKTRGQQVTLRCSSQSGHNTVSWYQQALGQGPQFIFQYYREEENGRGNFPPRFSGLQFPNYSSELNVNALELDDSALYLCASSSGTEAIGYTFGSGTRLTVV.

This chain connects TRBV6-5 to TRBJ1-2; D remains ambiguous. Germline V gene data show CDR1 as MNHEY and CDR2 as SVGAGI. With 8 bases removed from V and 3 bases from J, the gap between germline ends came to 13 bases. This CDR3 region has 13 residues. CDR3 in amino acids: CASYRDQHYGYTF. CDR3 nucleotides: TGTGCCAGCTACAGAGACCAGCACTATGGCTACACCTTC.

The chain employs TRBV5-1 and TRBJ2-5; 8 bases line up with TRBD2. V dropped 0 bases and J dropped 3; count of bases not matched to a gene: 7. The CDR3 consists of 16 residues. Germline lookup yields CDR1 SGHRS and CDR2 YFSETQ. CDR3 region: CASSLAWAGGEETQYF. The CDR3 coding sequence is TGCGCCAGCAGCTTGGCCTGGGCGGGGGGAGAAGAGACCCAGTACTTC.